This T cell receptor beta chain derives from a study of blood T cell repertoires in COVID-19. Study as a whole: From the United States, Italy and Spain came samples of acute and convalescent COVID-19. From T cells, B-cell-depleted T cells, or PBMCs came the material, which was cDNA or gDNA.

This CDR3 is built from 14 residues. V was shortened by 4 bases and J by 0 bases, with 7 bases between the two germline ends. Per germline, CDR1 PRHDT and CDR2 FYEKMQ (reference sequence). Original processing notes: By means of reference gene primer amplification, nucleated cell counts were estimated. Some clones are missing from TCRdb's copy, which holds only in-frame ones; the method was immunoSEQ multiplex PCR. That table supplies the V and J calls and clone size; D and trimming were determined from the DNA. Among roughly 130,000 clones listed, over 65% were seen once. The sample consisted of peripheral blood. The TCR comes from a woman aged 70-85 years with acute or convalescent COVID-19. The chain combines TRBV13 with TRBJ2-1; no clear D. This CDR3 reads CASSSRSSYNEQFF. The DNA for the CDR3 is TGTGCCAGCAGCTCGAGGAGCTCCTACAATGAGCAGTTCTTC.